This TCR beta chain derives from a study of siplizumab effects on memory and regulatory T cells. General study points: Both greater diversity than memory cells and a major contribution to the alloresponse seemed to characterize naive T cells. Mean Treg-derived proportions of mappable alloreactive CD4+ clones were less than 80% for siplizumab and 25% to 30% for controls. A naive or memory phenotype could not be assigned to roughly 80-95% of the proliferating CD4+ or CD8+ clones.

In each sample, about 100,000 TCR templates were assayed. Sequencing used immunoSEQ multiplex PCR; TCRdb keeps in-frame clones, though not all of them. The data contain 100,000 or so clones, about 91% of them singletons. Deletions cut 0 bases from V and 5 bases from J, with 10 bases between. The CDR3 is 14 residues long. The germline CDR1 and CDR2 sequences are WNHNN and SYGVQD (reference sequence). With regard to this clone: Its antigen remains unknown.

The specimen sequenced was Tregs sorted from blood. This receptor was obtained from a human donor in good health. V usage is TRBV10-1 and J usage is TRBJ2-5; D is unclear. The DNA of the CDR3 is TGCGCCAGCAGTGAGTCGAATAGAATCGAGACCCAGTACTTC. Translated, it gives CASSESNRIETQYF.